This TCR beta chain emerged from a study of blood T cell repertoires in COVID-19. Study information: Whether acute or convalescent, the COVID-19 samples came from the United States, Italy and Spain. Sources were T cells, B-cell-depleted T cells, or PBMCs; the material itself was cDNA or gDNA.

Authors' analysis steps: Quantification of nucleated cells was approximated via reference gene primer amplification. Assay used: immunoSEQ multiplex PCR; TCRdb lists only in-frame clones, some missing. That table furnishes V, J and clone size, whereas the DNA furnished D and trimming. There are about 270,000 clones in the sample; approximately 84% occur only once, and over 1.1% lies in the top ten. The Seattle patients joined while their infection was active and were tracked longitudinally afterward. The CDR3 runs to 14 residues. CDR1 and CDR2 from the germline V gene are SQVTM and ANQGSEA. Trimming cost V 3 bases and J 0 bases, with 10 bases left between them.

The sequence derives from a human donor with COVID-19, enrolled during active disease. The donor label of this sample is uncertain. Sequencing was carried out using peripheral blood. V usage is TRBV29-1 and J usage is TRBJ2-3; D possibly corresponds to TRBD2 (6 bases). The CDR3 nucleotides are TGCAGCGTTGAGCGGGGTCCTAGCACAGATACGCAGTATTTT. It is translated as CSVERGPSTDTQYF.